This paragraph reports one TCR beta chain. This sample was taken from a study of blood T cell repertoires in COVID-19. In the study overall: PBMCs, B-cell-depleted T cells, or T cells provided the cDNA or gDNA that made up the material.

Measured with immunoSEQ multiplex PCR; TCRdb has only the in-frame clones, and not every one. This sample has about 18,000 clones; around 92% occur once, and the top ten carry 6% to 8%. Between the trimmed V and J ends, which lost 2 bases and 3 bases, there was a span of 14 bases. CDR1 is MNHEY, CDR2 SVGAGI, per germline. The CDR3 extends over 15 amino acids. The material sequenced was peripheral blood. The sequence derives from a human donor in a cohort sampled during active COVID-19. The chain recombines TRBV6-5 with TRBJ2-7, with D unresolved. CDR3 sequence reads: CASSYEEVTDYEQYF. The CDR3, as DNA: TGTGCCAGCAGTTACGAGGAAGTCACTGACTACGAGCAGTACTTC.